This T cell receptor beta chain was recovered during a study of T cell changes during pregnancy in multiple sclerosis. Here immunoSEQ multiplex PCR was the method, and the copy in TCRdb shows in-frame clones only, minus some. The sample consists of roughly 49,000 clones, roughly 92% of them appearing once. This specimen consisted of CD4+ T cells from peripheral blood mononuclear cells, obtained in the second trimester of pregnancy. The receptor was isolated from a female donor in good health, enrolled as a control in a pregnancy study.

CDR3 DNA sequence: TGTGCCAGCAGCTTGGCTCCGAACACTGAAGCTTTCTTT. It is translated as CASSLAPNTEAFF. The J gene is TRBJ1-1, the V gene TRBV5-5; D ambiguous. The CDR3 is 13 amino acids. Trimming shortened V by 0 bases and J by 1 base, and 4 bases separated the two germline ends. Per germline, CDR1 SGHKS and CDR2 YYEKEE (reference sequence).